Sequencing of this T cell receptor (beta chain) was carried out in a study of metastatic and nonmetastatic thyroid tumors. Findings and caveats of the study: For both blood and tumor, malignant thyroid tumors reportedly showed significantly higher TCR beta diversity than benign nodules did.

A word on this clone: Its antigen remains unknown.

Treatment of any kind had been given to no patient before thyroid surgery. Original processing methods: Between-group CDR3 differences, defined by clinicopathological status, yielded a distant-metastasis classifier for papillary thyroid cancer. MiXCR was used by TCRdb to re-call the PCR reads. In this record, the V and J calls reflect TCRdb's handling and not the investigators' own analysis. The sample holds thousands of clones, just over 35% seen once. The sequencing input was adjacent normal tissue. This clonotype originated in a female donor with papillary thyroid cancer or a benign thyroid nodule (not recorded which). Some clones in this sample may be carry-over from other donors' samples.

The CDR3 coding sequence is TGTGCCAGCAGCTTCGGTAGCGGGGGGTCGAATGAGCAGTTCTTC. As protein: CASSFGSGGSNEQFF. The gene calls are TRBV7-2 and TRBJ2-1; 10 positions match TRBD2. This CDR3 has 15 residues. CDR1 is SGHTA, CDR2 FQGNSA, per germline. The ends lost 3 bases at V and 7 bases at J; junction bases unmatched: 6.